The source of this T cell receptor (beta chain) is a study of cytomegalovirus exposure and HLA in healthy donors. The protocol was immunoSEQ multiplex PCR, while the TCRdb copy is restricted to in-frame clones and leaves out a portion. Of about 110,000 clones in the sample, about 88% were seen once. Separation from the roughly 670-subject first cohort characterized the roughly 120-subject validation cohort, to which the donors belonged. A word on this clone: Its antigen remains unknown.

This CDR3 has 16 residues. Per germline, CDR1 MDHEN and CDR2 SYDVKM. The ends were cut back, 4 bases at V and 3 bases at J, with 19 bases in the middle. General study points: High sensitivity and specificity were reportedly achieved when the classifier diagnosed cytomegalovirus status. Some TCR beta chains (roughly 160 of them) were listed as cytomegalovirus-associated.

The sequenced sample consisted of PBMCs. This chain connects TRBV28 to TRBJ2-7; perhaps TRBD1 as D (6 bases). The sequence was obtained from a woman younger than 35 in good health and CMV-seronegative. The CDR3 nucleotides are TGTGCCAGCAGTTCACTCTACAGGGAAGGGGACTACGAGCAGTACTTC. Its protein product is CASSSLYREGDYEQYF.